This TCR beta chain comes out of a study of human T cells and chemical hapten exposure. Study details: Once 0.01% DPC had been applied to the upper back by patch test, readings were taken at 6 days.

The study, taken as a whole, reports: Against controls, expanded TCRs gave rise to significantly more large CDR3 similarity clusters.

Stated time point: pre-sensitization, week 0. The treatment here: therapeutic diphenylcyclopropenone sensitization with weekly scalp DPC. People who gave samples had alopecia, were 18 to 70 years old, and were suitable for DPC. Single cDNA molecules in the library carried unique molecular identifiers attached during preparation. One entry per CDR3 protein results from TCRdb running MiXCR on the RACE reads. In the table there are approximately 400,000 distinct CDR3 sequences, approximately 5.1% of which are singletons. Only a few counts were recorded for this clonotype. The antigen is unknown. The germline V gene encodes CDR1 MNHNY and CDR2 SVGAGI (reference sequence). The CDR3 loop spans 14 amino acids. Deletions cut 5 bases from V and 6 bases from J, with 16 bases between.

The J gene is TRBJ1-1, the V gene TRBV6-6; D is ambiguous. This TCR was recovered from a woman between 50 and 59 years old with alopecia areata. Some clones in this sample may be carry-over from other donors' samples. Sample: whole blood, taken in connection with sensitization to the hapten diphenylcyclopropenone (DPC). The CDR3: CASSARTESAEAFF. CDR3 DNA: TGTGCCAGCAGTGCACGTACAGAGAGCGCTGAAGCTTTCTTT.